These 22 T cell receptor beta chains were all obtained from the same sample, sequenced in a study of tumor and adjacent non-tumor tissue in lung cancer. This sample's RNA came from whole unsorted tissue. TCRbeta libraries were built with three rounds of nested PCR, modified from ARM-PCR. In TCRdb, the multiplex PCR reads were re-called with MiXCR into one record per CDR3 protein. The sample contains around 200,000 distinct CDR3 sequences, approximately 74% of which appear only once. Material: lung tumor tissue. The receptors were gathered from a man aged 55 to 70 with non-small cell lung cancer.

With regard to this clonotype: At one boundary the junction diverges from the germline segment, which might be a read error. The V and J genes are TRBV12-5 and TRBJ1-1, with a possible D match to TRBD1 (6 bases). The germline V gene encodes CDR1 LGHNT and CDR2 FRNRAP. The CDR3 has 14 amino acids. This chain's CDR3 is CASGYRGGTLETFF. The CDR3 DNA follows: TGTGCTAGTGGTTATAGGGGGGGGACCCTTGAAACTTTCTTT.

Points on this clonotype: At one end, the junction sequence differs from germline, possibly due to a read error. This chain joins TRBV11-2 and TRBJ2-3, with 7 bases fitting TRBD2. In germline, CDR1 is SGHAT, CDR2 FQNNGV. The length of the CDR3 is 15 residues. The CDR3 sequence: CASSVFLAVAYTQYF. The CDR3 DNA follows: TGTGCCAGCAGCGTTTTCCTAGCGGTGGCATATACTCAGTATTTT.

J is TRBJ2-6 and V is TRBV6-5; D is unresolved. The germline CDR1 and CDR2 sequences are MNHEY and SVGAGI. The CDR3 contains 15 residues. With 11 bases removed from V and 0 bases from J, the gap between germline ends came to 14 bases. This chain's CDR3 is CALSYFGSGANVLTF. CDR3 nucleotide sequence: TGTGCCCTTAGTTACTTCGGCTCTGGGGCCAACGTCCTGACTTTC.

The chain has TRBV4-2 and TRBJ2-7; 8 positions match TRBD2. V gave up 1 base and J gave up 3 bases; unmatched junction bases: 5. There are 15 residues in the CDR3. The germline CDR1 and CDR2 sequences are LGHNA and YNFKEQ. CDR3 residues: CASSQGGLVSYEQYF. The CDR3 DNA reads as TGTGCCAGCAGCCAAGGGGGACTAGTAAGCTACGAGCAGTACTTC.

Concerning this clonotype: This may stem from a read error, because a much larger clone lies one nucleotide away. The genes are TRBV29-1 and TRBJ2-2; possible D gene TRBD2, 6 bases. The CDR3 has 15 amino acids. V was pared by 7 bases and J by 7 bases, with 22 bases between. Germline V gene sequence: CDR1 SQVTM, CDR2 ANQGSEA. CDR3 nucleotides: TGCAGCGCCCGAATGTGGGGAACGGGGGTCGGGGAGCTGTTTTTT. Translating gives CSARMWGTGVGELFF.

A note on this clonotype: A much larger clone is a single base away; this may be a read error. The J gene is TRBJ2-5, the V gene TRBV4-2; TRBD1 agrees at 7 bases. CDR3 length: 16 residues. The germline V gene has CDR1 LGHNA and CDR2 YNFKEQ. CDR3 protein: CASSREVGGGGETHYF. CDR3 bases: TGTGCCAGCAGCCGAGAGGTAGGGGGCGGAGGAGAGACCCATTACTTC.

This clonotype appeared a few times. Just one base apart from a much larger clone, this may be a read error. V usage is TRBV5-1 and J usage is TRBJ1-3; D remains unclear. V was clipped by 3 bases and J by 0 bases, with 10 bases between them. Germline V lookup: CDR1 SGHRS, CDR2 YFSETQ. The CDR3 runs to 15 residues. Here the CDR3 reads CASSSHGSSGNTIYF. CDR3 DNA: TGCGCCAGCAGCTCACATGGGTCCTCTGGAAACACCATATATTTT. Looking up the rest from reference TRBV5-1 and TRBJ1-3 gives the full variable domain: KAGVTQTPRYLIKTRGQQVTLSCSPISGHRSVSWYQQTPGQGLQFLFEYFSETQRNKGNFPGRFSGRQFSNSRSEMNVSTLELGDSALYLCASSSHGSSGNTIYFGEGSWLTVV.

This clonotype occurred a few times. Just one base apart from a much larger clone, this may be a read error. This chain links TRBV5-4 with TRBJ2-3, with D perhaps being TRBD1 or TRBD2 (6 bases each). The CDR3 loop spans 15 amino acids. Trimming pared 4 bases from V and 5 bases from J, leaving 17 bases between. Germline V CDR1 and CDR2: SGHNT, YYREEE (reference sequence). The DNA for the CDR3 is TGTGCCAGCAGCCAGTCGGGCGGGGACATAGATACGCAGTATTTT. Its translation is CASSQSGGDIDTQYF.

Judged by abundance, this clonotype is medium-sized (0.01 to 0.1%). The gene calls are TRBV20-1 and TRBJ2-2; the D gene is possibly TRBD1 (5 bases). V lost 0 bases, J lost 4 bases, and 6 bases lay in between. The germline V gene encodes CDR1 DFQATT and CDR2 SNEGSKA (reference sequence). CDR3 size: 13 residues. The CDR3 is CSARDRVTGELFF. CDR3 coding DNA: TGCAGTGCTAGAGACAGGGTCACCGGGGAGCTGTTTTTT.

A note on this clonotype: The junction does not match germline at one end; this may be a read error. The CDR3 region has the DNA TGTGCCTCTACAATCTCGCCGGGACGGGGGAATTCTAACCATGGCTACACCTTC. Its translation: CASTISPGRGNSNHGYTF. J is TRBJ1-2 and V is TRBV6-5, with D possibly being TRBD1 (5 bases). In germline, CDR1 is MNHEY, CDR2 SVGAGI. This CDR3 spans 18 amino acids.

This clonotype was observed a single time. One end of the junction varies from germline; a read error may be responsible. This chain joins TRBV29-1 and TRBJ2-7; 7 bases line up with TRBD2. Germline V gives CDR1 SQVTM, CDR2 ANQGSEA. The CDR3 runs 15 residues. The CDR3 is CRVEDWGRGEGEQYF. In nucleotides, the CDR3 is TGCAGGGTTGAAGATTGGGGTCGGGGGGAAGGAGAGCAGTACTTC.

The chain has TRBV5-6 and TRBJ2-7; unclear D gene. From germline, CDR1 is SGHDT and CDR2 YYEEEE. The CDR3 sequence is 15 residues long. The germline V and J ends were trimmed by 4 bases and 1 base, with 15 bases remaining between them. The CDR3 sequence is CASSAASSFSYEQYF. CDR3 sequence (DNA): TGTGCCAGCAGCGCCGCGTCCAGTTTTTCCTACGAGCAGTACTTC.

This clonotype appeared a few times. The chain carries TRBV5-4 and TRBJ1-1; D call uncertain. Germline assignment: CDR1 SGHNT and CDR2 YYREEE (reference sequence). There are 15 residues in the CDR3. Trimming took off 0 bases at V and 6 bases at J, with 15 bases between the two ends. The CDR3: CASSLESGIRSEAFF. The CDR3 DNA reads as TGTGCCAGCAGCTTGGAATCGGGTATCCGGTCTGAAGCTTTCTTT. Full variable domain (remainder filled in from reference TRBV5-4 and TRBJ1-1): ETGVTQSPTHLIKTRGQQVTLRCSSQSGHNTVSWYQQALGQGPQFIFQYYREEENGRGNFPPRFSGLQFPNYSSELNVNALELDDSALYLCASSLESGIRSEAFFGQGTRLTVV.

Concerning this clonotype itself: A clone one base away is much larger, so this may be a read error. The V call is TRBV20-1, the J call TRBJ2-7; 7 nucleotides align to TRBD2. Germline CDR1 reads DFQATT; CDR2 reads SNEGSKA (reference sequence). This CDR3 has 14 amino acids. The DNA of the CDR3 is TGCAGTGCTAATCGGGCGGGAGTCCCCTACGAGCAGTGCTTC. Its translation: CSANRAGVPYEQCF.

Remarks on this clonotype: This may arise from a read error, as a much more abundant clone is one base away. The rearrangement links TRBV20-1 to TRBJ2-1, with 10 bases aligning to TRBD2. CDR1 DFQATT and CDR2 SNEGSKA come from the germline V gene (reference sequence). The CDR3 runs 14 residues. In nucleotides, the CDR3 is TGCAGTACCTCAATAGCGGGGGGTTACAATGAGGAGTTCTTC. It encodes CSTSIAGGYNEEFF.

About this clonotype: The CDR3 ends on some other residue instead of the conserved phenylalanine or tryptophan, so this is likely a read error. The CDR3 is CASSLGQSQEAQYI. In DNA form, the CDR3 reads TGTGCCAGCAGCTTGGGTCAGTCTCAAGAGGCCCAGTACATT. The J gene is TRBJ2-5, the V gene TRBV5-4; D remains ambiguous. The CDR3 totals 14 residues. Germline CDR1 and CDR2: SGHNT and YYREEE (reference sequence).

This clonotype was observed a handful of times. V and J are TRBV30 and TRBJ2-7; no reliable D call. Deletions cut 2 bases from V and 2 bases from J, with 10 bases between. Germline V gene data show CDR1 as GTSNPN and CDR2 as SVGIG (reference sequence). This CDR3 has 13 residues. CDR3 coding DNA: TGTGCCTGGAGTTCAGGCTTAGCCTACGAGCAGTACTTC. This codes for CAWSSGLAYEQYF.

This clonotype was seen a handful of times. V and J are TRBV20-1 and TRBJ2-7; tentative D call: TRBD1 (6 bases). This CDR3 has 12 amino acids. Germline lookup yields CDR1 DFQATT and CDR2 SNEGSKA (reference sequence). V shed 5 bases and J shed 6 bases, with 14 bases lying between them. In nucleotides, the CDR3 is TGCAGTGCTGTCCGGGACAAAGGCGAGCAGTACTTC. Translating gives CSAVRDKGEQYF.

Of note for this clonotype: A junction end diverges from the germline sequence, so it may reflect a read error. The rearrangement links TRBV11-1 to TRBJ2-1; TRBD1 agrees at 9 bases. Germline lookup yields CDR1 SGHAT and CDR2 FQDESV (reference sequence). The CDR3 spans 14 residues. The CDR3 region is CGSSRDRAGDELFF. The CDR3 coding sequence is TGTGGCAGCAGCCGGGACAGGGCGGGGGATGAGCTGTTCTTC.

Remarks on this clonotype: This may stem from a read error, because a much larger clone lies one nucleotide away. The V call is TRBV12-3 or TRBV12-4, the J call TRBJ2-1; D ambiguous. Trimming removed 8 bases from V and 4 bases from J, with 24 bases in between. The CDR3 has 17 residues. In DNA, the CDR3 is TGTGCCAGCGGCCCCCGGACCGTTAGGAATTTTTACAATGAGCAGTTCTTC. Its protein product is CASGPRTVRNFYNEQFF.

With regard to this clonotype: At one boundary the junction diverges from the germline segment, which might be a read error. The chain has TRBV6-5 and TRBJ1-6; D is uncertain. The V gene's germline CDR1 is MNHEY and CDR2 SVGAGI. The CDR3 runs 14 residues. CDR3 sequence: CASSYRVFNSLLHF. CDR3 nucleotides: TGTGCCAGCAGTTACAGGGTTTTTAATTCACTCCTCCACTTT.

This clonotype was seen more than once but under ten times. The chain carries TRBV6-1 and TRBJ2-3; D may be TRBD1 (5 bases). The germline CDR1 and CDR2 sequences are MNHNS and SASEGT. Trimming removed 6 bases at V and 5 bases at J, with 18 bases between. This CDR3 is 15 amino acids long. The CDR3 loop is CASSPTWKGVDTQYF. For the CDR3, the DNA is TGTGCCAGCAGCCCGACCTGGAAAGGGGTAGATACGCAGTATTTT.